This T cell receptor (beta chain) is from a study of T cell clonality in common variable immunodeficiency. This clone showed up just a few times. The antigen remains undetermined. Read coverage stops 3 residues before the CDR3 terminus; the germline J gene supplies the remainder. The germline V gene encodes CDR1 SGHVS and CDR2 FQNEAQ. V was cut by 5 bases and J by 0 bases, with 19 bases left in between. This CDR3 comprises 17 residues. Study-level points and caveats: Compared with healthy controls, CVID subjects showed increased TCRbeta clonality, mostly in about a third. Common variable immunodeficiency TCR beta sequences reportedly had fewer deletions and N-nucleotide insertions. CVID subjects shared fewer TCRbeta clones than healthy controls did.

Data came from immunoSEQ multiplex PCR; TCRdb stores just in-frame clones and leaves some out. Recorded here are more than 30,000 clones, none singletons. The chain employs TRBV7-8 and TRBJ1-2, with TRBD1 as a possible D gene (6 bases). The sequencing sample was made of peripheral blood mononuclear cells. This receptor was taken from a person aged 18 to 75 in good health. CDR3: CASSEYRVPLPNYGYTF. CDR3 DNA (partial): TGTGCCAGCAGCGAGTACAGGGTTCCTCTCCCTAACTATGGC.